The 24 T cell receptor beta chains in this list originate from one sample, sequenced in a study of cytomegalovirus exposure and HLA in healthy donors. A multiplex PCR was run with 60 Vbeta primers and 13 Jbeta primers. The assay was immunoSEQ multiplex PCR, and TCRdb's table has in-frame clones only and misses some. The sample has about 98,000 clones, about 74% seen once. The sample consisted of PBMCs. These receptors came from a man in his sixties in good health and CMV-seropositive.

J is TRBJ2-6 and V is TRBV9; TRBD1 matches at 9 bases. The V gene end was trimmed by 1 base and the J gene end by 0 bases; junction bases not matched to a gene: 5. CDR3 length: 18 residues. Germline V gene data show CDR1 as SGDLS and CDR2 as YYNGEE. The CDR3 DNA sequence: TGTGCCAGCAGCGTACGGACAGGGGAGTTCTCTGGGGCCAACGTCCTGACTTTC. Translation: CASSVRTGEFSGANVLTF.

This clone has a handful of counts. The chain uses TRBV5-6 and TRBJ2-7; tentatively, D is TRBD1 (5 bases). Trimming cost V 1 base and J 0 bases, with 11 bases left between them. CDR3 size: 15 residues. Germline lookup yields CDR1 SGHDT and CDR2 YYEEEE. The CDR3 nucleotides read TGTGCCAGCAGCTTGTACCAGACAGCCTCCTACGAGCAGTACTTC. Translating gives CASSLYQTASYEQYF.

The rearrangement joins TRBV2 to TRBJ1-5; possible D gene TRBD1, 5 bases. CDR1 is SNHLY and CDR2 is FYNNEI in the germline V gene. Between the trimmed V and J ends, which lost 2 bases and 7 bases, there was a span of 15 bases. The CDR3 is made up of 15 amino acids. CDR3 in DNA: TGTGCCAGCAGTGAAATGGGGGGGGTAGGGCAGCCCCAGCATTTT. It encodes CASSEMGGVGQPQHF.

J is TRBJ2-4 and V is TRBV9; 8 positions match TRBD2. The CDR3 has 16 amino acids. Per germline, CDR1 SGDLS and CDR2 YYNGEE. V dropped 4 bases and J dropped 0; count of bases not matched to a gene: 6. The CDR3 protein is CASSPTGGLAKNIQYF. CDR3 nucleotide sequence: TGTGCCAGCAGCCCTACGGGGGGGCTAGCCAAAAACATTCAGTACTTC. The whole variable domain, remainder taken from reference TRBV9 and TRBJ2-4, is DSGVTQTPKHLITATGQRVTLRCSPRSGDLSVYWYQQSLDQGLQFLIQYYNGEERAKGNILERFSAQQFPDLHSELNLSSLELGDSALYFCASSPTGGLAKNIQYFGAGTRLSVL.

As DNA, the CDR3 is TGCAGCGTCTTCTACGGGGGTTGGAATGAAAAACTGTTTTTT. Amino acid sequence: CSVFYGGWNEKLFF. V is TRBV29-1 and J is TRBJ1-4, with D maybe TRBD1 (5 bases). The CDR3 is made up of 14 amino acids. Germline CDR1 and CDR2: SQVTM and ANQGSEA. V lost 6 bases, J lost 5 bases, and 16 bases lay in between.

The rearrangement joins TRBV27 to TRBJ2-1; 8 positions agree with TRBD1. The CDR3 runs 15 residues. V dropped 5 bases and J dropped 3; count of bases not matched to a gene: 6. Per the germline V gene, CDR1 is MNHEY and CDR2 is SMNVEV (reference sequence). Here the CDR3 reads CASSPGTGFYNEQFF. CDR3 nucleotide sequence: TGTGCCAGCAGTCCCGGGACAGGATTCTACAATGAGCAGTTCTTC.

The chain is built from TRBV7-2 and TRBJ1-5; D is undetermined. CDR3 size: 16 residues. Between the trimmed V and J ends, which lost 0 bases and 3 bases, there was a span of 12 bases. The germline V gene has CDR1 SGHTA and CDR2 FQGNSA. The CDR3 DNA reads TGTGCCAGCAGCTTAGCGAGGGCGGGAGTCAATCAGCCCCAGCATTTT. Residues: CASSLARAGVNQPQHF.

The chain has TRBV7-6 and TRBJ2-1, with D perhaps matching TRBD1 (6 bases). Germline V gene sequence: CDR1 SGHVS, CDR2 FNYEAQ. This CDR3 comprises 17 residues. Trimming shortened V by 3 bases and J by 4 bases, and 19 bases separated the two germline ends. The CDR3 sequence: CASSLVAGTIKYNEQFF. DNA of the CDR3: TGTGCCAGCAGCTTGGTAGCCGGGACAATAAAATACAATGAGCAGTTCTTC.

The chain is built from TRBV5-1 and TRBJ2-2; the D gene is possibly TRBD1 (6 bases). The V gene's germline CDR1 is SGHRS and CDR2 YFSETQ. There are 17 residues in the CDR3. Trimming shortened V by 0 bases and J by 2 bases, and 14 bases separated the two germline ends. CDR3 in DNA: TGCGCCAGCAGCTTGGGGAACAGGGCCGTTAACACCGGGGAGCTGTTTTTT. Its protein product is CASSLGNRAVNTGELFF.

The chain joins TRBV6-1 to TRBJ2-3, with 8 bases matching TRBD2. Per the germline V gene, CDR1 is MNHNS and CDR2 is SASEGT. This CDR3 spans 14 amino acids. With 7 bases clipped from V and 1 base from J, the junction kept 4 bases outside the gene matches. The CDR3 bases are TGTGCCAGCATCGGACTAGCAGGCACAGATACGCAGTATTTT. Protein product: CASIGLAGTDTQYF.

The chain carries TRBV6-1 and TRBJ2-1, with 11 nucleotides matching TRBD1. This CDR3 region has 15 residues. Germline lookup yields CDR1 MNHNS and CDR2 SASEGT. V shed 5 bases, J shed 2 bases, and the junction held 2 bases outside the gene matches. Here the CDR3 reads CASSRTGGPYNEQFF. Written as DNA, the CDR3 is TGTGCCAGCAGTAGGACAGGGGGCCCCTACAATGAGCAGTTCTTC.

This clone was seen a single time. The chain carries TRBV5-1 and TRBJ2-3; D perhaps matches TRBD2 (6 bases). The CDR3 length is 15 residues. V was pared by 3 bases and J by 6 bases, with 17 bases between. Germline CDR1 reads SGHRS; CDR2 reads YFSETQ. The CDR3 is CASSSAGTSTDTQYF. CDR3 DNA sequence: TGCGCCAGCAGCTCGGCCGGGACTTCCACGGATACGCAGTATTTT. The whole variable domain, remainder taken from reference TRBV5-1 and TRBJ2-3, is KAGVTQTPRYLIKTRGQQVTLSCSPISGHRSVSWYQQTPGQGLQFLFEYFSETQRNKGNFPGRFSGRQFSNSRSEMNVSTLELGDSALYLCASSSAGTSTDTQYFGPGTRLTVL.

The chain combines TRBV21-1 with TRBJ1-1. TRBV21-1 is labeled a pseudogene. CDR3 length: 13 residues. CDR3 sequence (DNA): TGTGCCAGCAGCAAACTAATGAACACTGAAGCTTTCTTT. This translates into CASSKLMNTEAFF.

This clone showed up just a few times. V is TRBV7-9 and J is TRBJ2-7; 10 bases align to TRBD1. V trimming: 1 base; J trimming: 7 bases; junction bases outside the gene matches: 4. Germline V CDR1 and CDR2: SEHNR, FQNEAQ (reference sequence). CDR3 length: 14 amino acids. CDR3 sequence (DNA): TGTGCCAGCAGCTTAGGAGGGACAGGGGTGGAGCAGTACTTC. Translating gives CASSLGGTGVEQYF.

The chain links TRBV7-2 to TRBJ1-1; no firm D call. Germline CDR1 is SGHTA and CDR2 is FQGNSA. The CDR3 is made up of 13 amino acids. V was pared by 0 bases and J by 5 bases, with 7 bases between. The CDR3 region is CASSLASGTEAFF. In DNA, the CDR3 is TGTGCCAGCAGCTTAGCGTCGGGGACTGAAGCTTTCTTT.

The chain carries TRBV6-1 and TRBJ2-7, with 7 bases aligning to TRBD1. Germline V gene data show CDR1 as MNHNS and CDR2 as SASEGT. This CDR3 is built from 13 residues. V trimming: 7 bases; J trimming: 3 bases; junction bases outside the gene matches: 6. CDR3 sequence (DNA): TGTGCCAGCACGAGGGACAGCCTCTACGAGCAGTACTTC. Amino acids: CASTRDSLYEQYF.

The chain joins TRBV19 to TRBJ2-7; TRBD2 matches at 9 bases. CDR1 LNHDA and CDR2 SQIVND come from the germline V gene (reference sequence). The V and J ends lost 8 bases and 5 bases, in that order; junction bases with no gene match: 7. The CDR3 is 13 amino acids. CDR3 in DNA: TGTGCCAGTGGGAGCGGGGGGCAGGACGAGCAGTACTTC. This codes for CASGSGGQDEQYF.

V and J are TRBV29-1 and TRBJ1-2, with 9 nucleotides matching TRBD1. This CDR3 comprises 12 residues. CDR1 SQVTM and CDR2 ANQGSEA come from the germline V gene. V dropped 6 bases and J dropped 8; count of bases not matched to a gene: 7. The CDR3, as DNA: TGCAGCGTCTCCGGGACAGGGAACGGCTACACCTTC. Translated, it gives CSVSGTGNGYTF.

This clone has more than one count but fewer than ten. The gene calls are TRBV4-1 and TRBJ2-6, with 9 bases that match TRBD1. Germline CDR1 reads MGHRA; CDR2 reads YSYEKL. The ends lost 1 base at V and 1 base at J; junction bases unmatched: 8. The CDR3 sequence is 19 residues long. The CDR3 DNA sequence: TGCGCCAGCAGCCAAGCCGCCGGGACAGGGATATCTGGGGCCAACGTCCTGACTTTC. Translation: CASSQAAGTGISGANVLTF.

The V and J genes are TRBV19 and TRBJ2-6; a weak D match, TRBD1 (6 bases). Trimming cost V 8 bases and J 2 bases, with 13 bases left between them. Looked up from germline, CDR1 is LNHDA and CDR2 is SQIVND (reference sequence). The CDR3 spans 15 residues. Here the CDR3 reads CASGQFSAGANVLTF. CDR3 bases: TGTGCCAGTGGACAGTTTAGTGCTGGGGCCAACGTCCTGACTTTC. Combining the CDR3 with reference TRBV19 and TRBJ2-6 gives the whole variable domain DGGITQSPKYLFRKEGQNVTLSCEQNLNHDAMYWYRQDPGQGLRLIYYSQIVNDFQKGDIAEGYSVSREKKESFPLTVTSAQKNPTAFYLCASGQFSAGANVLTFGAGSRLTVL.

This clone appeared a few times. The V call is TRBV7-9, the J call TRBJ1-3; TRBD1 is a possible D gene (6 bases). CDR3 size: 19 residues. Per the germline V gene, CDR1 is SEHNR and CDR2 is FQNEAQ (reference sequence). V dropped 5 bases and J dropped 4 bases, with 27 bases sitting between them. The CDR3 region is CASSLTARGGAIQGNTIYF. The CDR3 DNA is TGTGCCAGCAGCCTAACCGCCCGTGGGGGGGCGATTCAGGGAAACACCATATATTTT.

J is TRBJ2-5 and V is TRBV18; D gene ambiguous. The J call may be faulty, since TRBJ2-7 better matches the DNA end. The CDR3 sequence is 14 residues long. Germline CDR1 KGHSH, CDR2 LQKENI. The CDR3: CASSPGRAVYEQYF. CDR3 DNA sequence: TGTGCCAGCTCACCAGGGCGAGCAGTCTACGAGCAGTACTTC.

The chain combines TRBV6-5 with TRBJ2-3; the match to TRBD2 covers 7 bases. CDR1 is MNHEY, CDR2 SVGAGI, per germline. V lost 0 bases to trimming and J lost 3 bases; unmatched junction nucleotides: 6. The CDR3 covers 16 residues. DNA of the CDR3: TGTGCCAGCAGTTACTCGGGGACTAAGAGGACAGATACGCAGTATTTT. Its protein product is CASSYSGTKRTDTQYF.

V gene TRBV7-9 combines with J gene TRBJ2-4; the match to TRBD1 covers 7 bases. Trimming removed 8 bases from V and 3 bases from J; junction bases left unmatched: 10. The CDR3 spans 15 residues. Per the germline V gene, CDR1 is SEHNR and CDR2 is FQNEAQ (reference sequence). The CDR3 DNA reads TGTGCCAGCGGCGCGACCCGGGACAGCAAAAACATTCAGTACTTC. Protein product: CASGATRDSKNIQYF.